This T cell receptor (beta chain) was recorded in a study of cytomegalovirus exposure and HLA in healthy donors. Germline assignment: CDR1 MNHEY and CDR2 SVGAGI. V lost 5 bases and J lost 0, with 10 bases in between. The CDR3 sequence is 14 residues long. This PCR relied on a set of 60 Vbeta primers and 13 Jbeta primers. Produced via immunoSEQ multiplex PCR; TCRdb's table is partial and in-frame only. The sample lists 90,000 to 130,000 clones, more than 60% occurring once. General study results and limits: According to the study, roughly 160 TCR beta chains were cytomegalovirus-associated. Clonal expansion, a later analysis showed, was greater in HLA-associated TCR beta chains than in equally common others. Among TCR sequences, most were rare, though some public TCRs appeared in many donors.

In this sample, this clone turned up a few times. No antigen is known for it. The material sequenced was PBMCs. The chain combines TRBV6-5 with TRBJ1-2; TRBD1 is a possible D gene (6 bases). This clonotype originated in a young man in good health and CMV-seropositive. The chain's CDR3 is CASSPRTANYGYTF. CDR3 nucleotides: TGTGCCAGCAGTCCAAGGACAGCTAACTATGGCTACACCTTC.